This is a list of T cell receptor delta chains from one sample in a study of Vδ1+ human thymocytes. TCRdb re-called clones from the multiplex PCR reads via CATT. The sample includes about 25,000 delta-chain clones, 25% to 30% of them seen just once. The sequencing input was Vdelta1+ gamma-delta thymocytes from the thymus. These receptor sequences come from a boy younger than two who had congenital heart surgery. The CDR3 runs from the conserved cysteine through the conserved F or W.

v_gene: TRDV1; CDR3aa: CALGERVDGVLGTDKLIF
v_gene: TRDV1; CDR3aa: CALGELTHWGIHRKLIF
v_gene: TRDV1; CDR3aa: CALGELWPSPRTGFQPDDKLIF
v_gene: TRDV1; CDR3aa: CALGPLYLTVPSTDKLIF
v_gene: TRDV1; CDR3aa: CALGEMVRRHVSQGGYWDTDKLIF
v_gene: TRDV1; CDR3aa: CALGELIQERCDKLIF
v_gene: TRDV1; CDR3aa: CALGGPPSPHHWGIGARGKLIF
v_gene: TRDV1; CDR3aa: CALGERIFSPPGKLIF
v_gene: TRDV1; CDR3aa: CALGETSTTTVWGPPYTDKLIF
v_gene: TRDV1; CDR3aa: CALGELERTTDTYWGTSHTDKLIF
v_gene: TRDV1; CDR3aa: CALGPPCNRGQDTDKLIF
v_gene: TRDV1; CDR3aa: CALGEPAPRWGIRPKPSYTDKLIF
v_gene: TRDV1; CDR3aa: CALGEMGSTGDTPPYTDKLIF
v_gene: TRDV2; CDR3aa: CASYCGRPLIF
v_gene: TRDV1; CDR3aa: CAWGPSFPWRKGGTDKLIF
v_gene: TRDV1; CDR3aa: CALGTLPTVVTGGYVISHKLIF
v_gene: TRDV1; CDR3aa: CALGAAFPPTGGLATDKLIF
v_gene: TRDV1; CDR3aa: CALGEPLSRILGDPYTDKLIF
v_gene: TRDV1; CDR3aa: CALGEGKGTGGHQYTDKLIF
v_gene: TRDV1; CDR3aa: CALGVVFLTGGLIDKLIF
v_gene: TRDV2; CDR3aa: CACGLLGATIADKLIF
v_gene: TRDV1; CDR3aa: CALGSRDMKLIF
v_gene: TRDV1; CDR3aa: CALGELGSSRTGVDADADKLIF
v_gene: TRDV1; CDR3aa: CALGEGSPTRRGGQNLNTDKLIF
v_gene: TRDV1; CDR3aa: CALGEPHSYDLRPQLYTDKLIF
v_gene: TRDV1; CDR3aa: CALGERVTLPLVSGEGSDKLIF
v_gene: TRDV1; CDR3aa: CALGEPPSLYWGIYTDKLIF
v_gene: TRDV1; CDR3aa: CALGEKYIGPTPNRYTDKLIF
v_gene: TRDV1; CDR3aa: CALGERQVLGPPDKDTDKLIF
v_gene: TRDV1; CDR3aa: CALGELAPSWWGIRDTDKLIF
v_gene: TRDV1; CDR3aa: CALGAPTSYWGIADKLIF
v_gene: TRDV1; CDR3aa: CALGEPLRLGGGYAGTDKLIF
v_gene: TRDV1; CDR3aa: CALGELPTLGDTGYTDKLIF
v_gene: TRDV1; CDR3aa: CALGDNSPTFRRGIRAGTDKLIF
v_gene: TRDV1; CDR3aa: CALGEAFRKPSGTDKLIF
v_gene: TRDV1; CDR3aa: CALGAPAGIRVGTDKLIF
v_gene: TRDV1; CDR3aa: CALGELAVARSEGYAILIF
v_gene: TRDV1; CDR3aa: CALGGVMPTGAYTDKLIF
v_gene: TRDV1; CDR3aa: CALGEGPTTTPSRYTDKLIF
v_gene: TRDV1; CDR3aa: CALGESNSYSGLDTDKLIF
v_gene: TRDV1; CDR3aa: CALGEFRPAVLGDTDKLIF
v_gene: TRDV1; CDR3aa: CALGTSSFRMGDPRYTDKLIF
v_gene: TRDV1; CDR3aa: CALGVPDLPTTHRAQTLTDKLIF
v_gene: TRDV1; CDR3aa: CALGEIRWDTRTDKLIF
v_gene: TRDV1; CDR3aa: CALGDLPGVTGGYTDKLIF
v_gene: TRDV1; CDR3aa: CALGEFGTTLGDKPIF
v_gene: TRDV1; CDR3aa: CALGVLPYWGIRGTDKLIF
v_gene: TRDV1; CDR3aa: CALGELFSLPDKLIF
v_gene: TRDV1; CDR3aa: CALGEVYWGTPLSDKLIF
v_gene: TRDV1; CDR3aa: CALGEYGTFDYPGGIDKLIF
v_gene: TRDV1; CDR3aa: CALGEVSGSYRGLVAHTDKLIF
v_gene: TRDV1; CDR3aa: CALGHQVTAGGPAIDKLIF
v_gene: TRDV1; CDR3aa: CALAEDTWPQLGGPFTGKLIF
v_gene: TRDV1; CDR3aa: CALGEPPAGGYPYTDKLIF
v_gene: TRDV1; CDR3aa: CALGEWGTVPYTDKLIF